A selection of T cell receptor beta chains follows, all from one sample in a study of cytomegalovirus exposure and HLA in healthy donors. Only in-frame clones appear in the TCRdb table, and some are missing; sequencing was by immunoSEQ multiplex PCR. The sample has 35,000 to 50,000 clones. Sequencing was done on a sample of PBMCs. The receptors stem from a woman aged 25 to 39 in good health and CMV-seropositive. The conserved cysteine and the conserved F or W are not part of the CDR3 here. The order of the fields is J gene, D gene, V gene, CDR3 protein. The D gene is left open where the match is weak.

j_gene: TRBJ2-7; d_gene: TRBD1; v_gene: TRBV6-1; CDR3aa: ASSPGTGPYEQY
j_gene: TRBJ1-1; d_gene: -; v_gene: TRBV23-1; CDR3aa: ASSHPINDLMNTEAF
j_gene: TRBJ2-7; d_gene: TRBD1; v_gene: TRBV6-1; CDR3aa: ASSGGQGAKQY
j_gene: TRBJ1-2; d_gene: -; v_gene: TRBV4-1; CDR3aa: ASSQVLAIRGWGYT
j_gene: TRBJ1-1; d_gene: -; v_gene: TRBV6-5; CDR3aa: ASSYLPGRGNTEAF
j_gene: TRBJ2-2; d_gene: -; v_gene: TRBV4-1; CDR3aa: ASSHLHGSRTGELF
j_gene: TRBJ2-7; d_gene: -; v_gene: TRBV7-8; CDR3aa: ASSSGLGIEQY
j_gene: TRBJ2-3; d_gene: -; v_gene: TRBV18; CDR3aa: ASSPTRFTDTQY
j_gene: TRBJ1-4; d_gene: -; v_gene: TRBV5-8; CDR3aa: ASSPSWNFGSNEKLF
j_gene: TRBJ2-7; d_gene: TRBD1; v_gene: TRBV10-3; CDR3aa: AISTTTGVTEQY
j_gene: TRBJ2-1; d_gene: TRBD2; v_gene: TRBV7-9; CDR3aa: ASNERGSSYNEQF
j_gene: TRBJ2-1; d_gene: TRBD2; v_gene: TRBV5-5; CDR3aa: ASSFHSGVEQF
j_gene: TRBJ1-1; d_gene: TRBD1; v_gene: TRBV13; CDR3aa: ASSRGQMLAF